This passage covers 6 T cell receptor beta chains from one sample sequenced in a study of T cells in Graves' hyperthyroidism and ophthalmopathy. RNA transcripts yielded amplified TCR beta CDR3 regions. TCR CDR3 underwent first-round RT-PCR with the HTBI primer set. Each CDR3 protein is one row after TCRdb ran MiXCR on the multiplex PCR reads. The table records roughly 800,000 distinct CDR3 sequences, roughly 37% of them present only once. Sample: blood. These receptors all come from a man aged 18 to 30 with Graves' hyperthyroidism.

The rearrangement uses TRBV12-3 or TRBV12-4 and TRBJ1-1; D is possibly TRBD1 (5 bases). The CDR3 is made up of 14 amino acids. In nucleotides, the CDR3 is TGTGCTAGTGGTCTGACAGCCCGGGGGACTGAAGCTTTCTTT. Translation gives CASGLTARGTEAFF.

V and J are TRBV19 and TRBJ1-5; D is possibly TRBD1 (5 bases). Germline CDR1 is LNHDA and CDR2 is SQIVND (reference sequence). The CDR3 loop spans 17 amino acids. V lost 7 bases to trimming and J lost 0 bases, with 19 bases between them. As DNA, the CDR3 is TGTGCCAGTACACGGTTGGTGGGGAGGGGTAGCAATCAGCCCCAGCATTTT. Its protein is CASTRLVGRGSNQPQHF.

This clonotype was seen at least ten times. V usage is TRBV20-1 and J usage is TRBJ1-4; TRBD1 might be the D (6 bases). In germline, CDR1 is DFQATT, CDR2 SNEGSKA (reference sequence). V gave up 5 bases and J gave up 7 bases, with 11 bases separating them. The CDR3 runs to 12 residues. CDR3 sequence: CSASTGVEKLFF. Here the CDR3 DNA reads TGCAGTGCTTCGACAGGCGTTGAAAAACTGTTTTTT.

For this clonotype: This may arise from a read error, as a much more abundant clone is one base away. This chain joins TRBV2 and TRBJ2-6, with 7 bases fitting TRBD1. Germline assignment: CDR1 SNHLY and CDR2 FYNNEI. CDR3 length: 19 amino acids. Trimming removed 8 bases from V and 0 bases from J; junction bases left unmatched: 16. This CDR3 is CASRGRGGRALSGANVLTF. The CDR3 DNA follows: TGTGCCAGCCGTGGGCGAGGGGGCCGTGCCCTCTCTGGGGCCAACGTCCTGACTTTC. Drawing the rest from reference TRBV2 and TRBJ2-6, the complete variable domain is EPEVTQTPSHQVTQMGQEVILRCVPISNHLYFYWYRQILGQKVEFLVSFYNNEISEKSEIFDDQFSVERPDGSNFTLKIRSTKLEDSAMYFCASRGRGGRALSGANVLTFGAGSRLTVL.

The chain uses TRBV15 and TRBJ2-2; a possible D gene is TRBD1 (6 bases). The CDR3 totals 13 residues. Germline-derived CDR1 and CDR2 are LNHNV and YYDKDF (reference sequence). The V gene lost 8 bases and the J gene lost 2 bases, with 9 bases spanning the gap. CDR3 in amino acids: CATQDSNTGELFF. The CDR3 DNA reads TGTGCCACCCAGGACAGTAACACCGGGGAGCTGTTTTTT. The full variable domain, in which reference TRBV15 and TRBJ2-2 provide the parts outside the CDR3, is DAMVIQNPRYQVTQFGKPVTLSCSQTLNHNVMYWYQQKSSQAPKLLFHYYDKDFNNEADTPDNFQSRRPNTSFCFLDIRSPGLGDTAMYLCATQDSNTGELFFGEGSRLTVL.

This clonotype was recorded at least ten times. V and J are TRBV7-6 and TRBJ2-5; D is unresolved. Germline V gene lookup returns CDR1 SGHVS and CDR2 FNYEAQ. V was shortened by 5 bases and J by 1 base, with 11 bases between the two germline ends. The CDR3 extends over 14 amino acids. This CDR3 reads CASSQVDFQETQYF. For the CDR3, the DNA is TGTGCCAGCAGCCAGGTTGACTTCCAAGAGACCCAGTACTTC.